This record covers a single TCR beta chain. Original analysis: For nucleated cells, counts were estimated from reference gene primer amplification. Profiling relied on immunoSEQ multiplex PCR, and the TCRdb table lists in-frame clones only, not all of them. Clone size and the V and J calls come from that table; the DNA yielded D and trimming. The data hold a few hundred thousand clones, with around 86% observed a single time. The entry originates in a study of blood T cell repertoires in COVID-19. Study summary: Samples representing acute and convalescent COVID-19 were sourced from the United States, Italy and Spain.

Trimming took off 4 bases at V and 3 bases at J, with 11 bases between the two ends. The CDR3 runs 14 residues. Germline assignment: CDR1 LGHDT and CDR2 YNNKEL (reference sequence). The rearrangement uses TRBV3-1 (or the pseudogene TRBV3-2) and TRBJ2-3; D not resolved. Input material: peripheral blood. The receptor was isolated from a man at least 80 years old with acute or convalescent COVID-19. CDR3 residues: CASSLFDWTDTQYF. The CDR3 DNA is TGTGCCAGCAGCCTTTTCGACTGGACAGATACGCAGTATTTT.